These 22 T cell receptor beta chains share one sample of origin, sequenced in a study of technical replicates of blood from a few donors. Here immunoSEQ multiplex PCR was the method, and the copy in TCRdb shows in-frame clones only, minus some. The repertoire includes roughly 74,000 clones, around nine tenths of them detected once, and approximately 0.39% sits in the top ten. The sample comprised T cells isolated from PBMCs. These receptors all come from a human donor in good health.

V is TRBV5-3 and J is TRBJ2-7; tentatively, D is TRBD2 (6 bases). TRBV5-3 is noted as an ORF with a role that remains uncertain. The CDR3 is 16 residues long. Trimming removed 1 base at V and 3 bases at J, with 17 bases between. In nucleotides, the CDR3 is TGTGCCAGAAGCTTGCTGGGGGGTAGCCAGAACTACGAGCAGTACTTC. Amino acid sequence: CARSLLGGSQNYEQYF.

V is TRBV7-2 and J is TRBJ2-7, with no clear D. The CDR3 totals 15 residues. V was cut by 1 base and J by 3 bases, with 13 bases left in between. Germline CDR1 is SGHTA and CDR2 is FQGNSA. CDR3: CASSLDGVTGYEQYF. CDR3 nucleotide sequence: TGTGCCAGCAGCTTAGACGGAGTTACCGGCTACGAGCAGTACTTC. Full variable domain (missing parts from reference TRBV7-2 and TRBJ2-7): GAGVSQSPSNKVTEKGKDVELRCDPISGHTALYWYRQSLGQGLEFLIYFQGNSAPDKSGLPSDRFSAERTGGSVSTLTIQRTQQEDSAVYLCASSLDGVTGYEQYFGPGTRLTVT.

The rearrangement joins TRBV5-1 to TRBJ1-4, with a weak D call TRBD1 (6 bases). There are 14 residues in the CDR3. V lost 7 bases, J lost 8 bases, and 18 bases lay in between. Per germline, CDR1 SGHRS and CDR2 YFSETQ. This chain's CDR3 is CASRPGGAEEKLFF. The CDR3, as DNA: TGCGCCAGCCGACCTGGGGGCGCGGAGGAAAAACTGTTTTTT.

The J gene is TRBJ1-2, the V gene TRBV6-5, with a possible D match to TRBD1 (6 bases). CDR3 length: 16 residues. V dropped 0 bases and J dropped 0 bases, with 11 bases sitting between them. The germline gives CDR1 MNHEY, CDR2 SVGAGI. In DNA, the CDR3 is TGTGCCAGCAGTTACTCGAGAGGGGGGGCTAACTATGGCTACACCTTC. Its translation is CASSYSRGGANYGYTF.

This chain connects TRBV28 to TRBJ2-3; 7 nucleotides agree with TRBD2. CDR1 and CDR2 from the germline V gene are MDHEN and SYDVKM. The CDR3 spans 19 residues. Trimming cost V 6 bases and J 2 bases; bases outside gene matches: 20. Here the CDR3 reads CASSRGRLNWGIDTDTQYF. CDR3 bases: TGTGCCAGCAGCCGCGGGAGATTAAACTGGGGTATAGACACAGATACGCAGTATTTT.

This chain uses TRBV6-5 with TRBJ1-5; perhaps TRBD1 as D (5 bases). Deletions cut 8 bases from V and 4 bases from J, with 12 bases between. Germline V gene lookup returns CDR1 MNHEY and CDR2 SVGAGI. This CDR3 is built from 13 residues. The chain's CDR3 is CASGTRGNQPQHF. Here the CDR3 DNA reads TGTGCCAGCGGGACCCGGGGGAATCAGCCCCAGCATTTT.

V gene TRBV4-2 combines with J gene TRBJ1-4; 10 nucleotides match TRBD1. V was pared by 5 bases and J by 6 bases, with 3 bases of the junction left unmatched. The CDR3 has 14 residues. Per the germline V gene, CDR1 is LGHNA and CDR2 is YNFKEQ. CDR3 loop: CASSVDRGDEKLFF. CDR3 DNA sequence: TGTGCCAGCAGCGTGGACAGGGGGGATGAAAAACTGTTTTTT.

The rearrangement uses TRBV2 and TRBJ2-2, with D tentatively TRBD1 (6 bases). The CDR3 extends over 14 amino acids. Germline-derived CDR1 and CDR2 are SNHLY and FYNNEI. V lost 5 bases and J 5 bases, leaving 12 bases between the germline ends. As DNA, the CDR3 is TGTGCCAGCAGTAAATTACAGGGAACCGGGGAGCTGTTTTTT. Translation gives CASSKLQGTGELFF. Drawing the rest from reference TRBV2 and TRBJ2-2, the complete variable domain is EPEVTQTPSHQVTQMGQEVILRCVPISNHLYFYWYRQILGQKVEFLVSFYNNEISEKSEIFDDQFSVERPDGSNFTLKIRSTKLEDSAMYFCASSKLQGTGELFFGEGSRLTVL.

The chain recombines TRBV6-1 with TRBJ2-7; D is uncertain. Per germline, CDR1 MNHNS and CDR2 SASEGT. Deletions cut 4 bases from V and 0 bases from J, with 13 bases between. The CDR3 sequence is 15 residues long. The CDR3: CASSVKRGYSYEQYF. Written as DNA, the CDR3 is TGTGCCAGCAGTGTAAAAAGAGGTTACTCCTACGAGCAGTACTTC.

This sequence joins TRBV7-2 and TRBJ2-7; no clear D. The V gene lost 0 bases and the J gene lost 3 bases, with 9 bases spanning the gap. Germline V gene sequence: CDR1 SGHTA, CDR2 FQGNSA. This CDR3 has 14 amino acids. In nucleotides, the CDR3 is TGTGCCAGCAGCTTAGCGGCAGGCCGCTACGAGCAGTACTTC. Translation gives CASSLAAGRYEQYF. The variable domain in full, completed from reference TRBV7-2 and TRBJ2-7, reads GAGVSQSPSNKVTEKGKDVELRCDPISGHTALYWYRQSLGQGLEFLIYFQGNSAPDKSGLPSDRFSAERTGGSVSTLTIQRTQQEDSAVYLCASSLAAGRYEQYFGPGTRLTVT.

The rearrangement uses TRBV28 and TRBJ2-7, with 9 bases lining up with TRBD2. The CDR3 runs to 14 residues. Germline V gene data show CDR1 as MDHEN and CDR2 as SYDVKM. Trimming removed 2 bases from V and 6 bases from J; junction bases left unmatched: 5. The chain's CDR3 is CASSLAGGGFEQYF. CDR3 DNA sequence: TGTGCCAGCAGTTTAGCGGGAGGGGGGTTCGAGCAGTACTTC.

This clone was detected once. The V gene is TRBV7-2, the J gene TRBJ1-2, with D uncertain. The CDR3 covers 12 residues. CDR1 and CDR2 from the germline V gene are SGHTA and FQGNSA. The V end lost 5 bases, the J end lost 8 bases, and 12 bases lay between the germline ends. For the CDR3, the DNA is TGTGCCAGCAGCACCCGTCCGGAGGGCTACACCTTC. Protein: CASSTRPEGYTF.

This clone appeared a single time. The chain couples TRBV29-1 to TRBJ2-1, with unresolved D. Germline V gene lookup returns CDR1 SQVTM and CDR2 ANQGSEA. V was clipped by 4 bases and J by 0 bases, with 7 bases between them. The CDR3 totals 13 residues. The CDR3 here is CSVVSSSYNEQFF. Here the CDR3 DNA reads TGCAGCGTTGTTAGCAGCTCCTACAATGAGCAGTTCTTC.

V gene TRBV13 combines with J gene TRBJ2-2, with 9 bases that match TRBD1. The CDR3 runs to 16 residues. Trimming took 5 bases from V and 5 from J; bases not matched to a gene: 9. The germline gives CDR1 PRHDT, CDR2 FYEKMQ (reference sequence). The CDR3 loop is CASSPFRDRVTGELFF. DNA of the CDR3: TGTGCCAGCAGCCCATTCCGGGACAGGGTAACCGGGGAGCTGTTTTTT.

This clone was observed once. The rearrangement uses TRBV25-1 and TRBJ2-1; possibly TRBD1 for D (6 bases). The germline V and J ends were trimmed by 5 bases and 8 bases, with 10 bases remaining between them. CDR3 length: 12 amino acids. Looked up from germline, CDR1 is MGHDK and CDR2 is SYGVNS. This CDR3 is CASSIQGYEQFF. The CDR3 DNA follows: TGTGCCAGCAGTATACAGGGATATGAGCAGTTCTTC.

The chain links TRBV27 to TRBJ1-5; 7 nucleotides align to TRBD1. J was trimmed by 7 bases and V by 6 bases; bases with no gene match: 3. The CDR3 loop spans 12 amino acids. CDR1 is MNHEY, CDR2 SMNVEV, per germline (reference sequence). As DNA, the CDR3 is TGTGCCAGCAGAACAGGGGAACAGCCCCAGCATTTT. This sequence encodes CASRTGEQPQHF.

The chain links TRBV4-1 to TRBJ2-7; 12 nucleotides line up with TRBD2. This CDR3 is 15 amino acids long. The trim removed 1 base at V and 6 bases at J, leaving 4 bases unmatched. Germline V gene data show CDR1 as MGHRA and CDR2 as YSYEKL. The CDR3 DNA sequence: TGCGCCAGCAGCCAAGGACTAGCGGGAGTGAGCGAGCAGTACTTC. Its protein product is CASSQGLAGVSEQYF.

The chain employs TRBV27 and TRBJ1-1; D is possibly TRBD1 (6 bases). The V end was cut by 4 bases, the J end by 5 bases, with 11 bases between. There are 13 residues in the CDR3. Germline CDR1 MNHEY, CDR2 SMNVEV (reference sequence). Here the CDR3 DNA reads TGTGCCAGCAGTTGGGGGGGCCGAACTGAAGCTTTCTTT. Amino acid sequence: CASSWGGRTEAFF.

The rearrangement joins TRBV13 to TRBJ1-1; TRBD1 matches at 7 bases. The V and J ends lost 1 base and 4 bases, in that order; junction bases with no gene match: 0. Germline CDR1 and CDR2: PRHDT and FYEKMQ (reference sequence). The CDR3 has 13 residues. This CDR3 reads CASSLDRGTEAFF. Here the CDR3 DNA reads TGTGCCAGCAGCTTAGACAGGGGCACTGAAGCTTTCTTT.

The V and J genes are TRBV28 and TRBJ1-5, with D possibly matching TRBD1 (6 bases). The V gene lost 2 bases and the J gene lost 7 bases, with 15 bases spanning the gap. The CDR3 is made up of 15 amino acids. CDR1 and CDR2 from the germline V gene are MDHEN and SYDVKM. The CDR3 here is CASSLRSVRGQPQHF. CDR3 coding DNA: TGTGCCAGCAGTTTAAGGTCTGTCAGGGGCCAGCCCCAGCATTTT.

This clone has more than one count but fewer than ten. The chain carries TRBV10-3 and TRBJ1-2; TRBD1 might be the D (5 bases). CDR1 ENHRY and CDR2 SYGVKD come from the germline V gene. V gave up 0 bases and J gave up 6 bases, with 11 bases separating them. This CDR3 is built from 14 residues. The CDR3 coding sequence is TGTGCCATCAGTGAGTCCGGCAGGGCGCATGGCTACACCTTC. It codes for CAISESGRAHGYTF.

This chain uses TRBV19 with TRBJ2-5, with D perhaps TRBD2 (5 bases). Deletions cut 5 bases from V and 0 bases from J, with 19 bases between. Per the germline V gene, CDR1 is LNHDA and CDR2 is SQIVND (reference sequence). The CDR3 has 17 residues. Written as DNA, the CDR3 is TGTGCCAGTAGTCCGACAAGGCCCCAGCGGTACCAAGAGACCCAGTACTTC. This codes for CASSPTRPQRYQETQYF.